A single sample gave rise to the 20 T cell receptor beta chains below, sequenced in a study of identical twins. Each CDR3 protein is one row after TCRdb ran MiXCR on the 5' RACE reads. The data contain more than 400,000 distinct CDR3 sequences, 12% to 15% of them seen just once; the ten biggest clones take up roughly 0.43%. The same data also contributed to another study, on yellow fever vaccine responses in identical twins.

The sequencing sample was made of CD4+ T cells sorted from blood. Source of these receptors: a woman aged 18 to 35 in good health.

This chain uses TRBV27 with TRBJ2-1; the D is unclear. The CDR3 is made up of 13 amino acids. CDR1 and CDR2 from the germline V gene are MNHEY and SMNVEV (reference sequence). Trimming took off 5 bases at V and 9 bases at J, with 14 bases between the two ends. The CDR3 is CASSAGIWGEQFF. The CDR3 region has the DNA TGTGCCAGCAGTGCTGGGATTTGGGGTGAGCAGTTCTTC.

The V and J genes are TRBV28 and TRBJ2-2; unclear D gene. The germline gives CDR1 MDHEN, CDR2 SYDVKM. The V gene lost 9 bases and the J gene lost 2 bases, with 10 bases spanning the gap. The CDR3 spans 13 residues. CDR3 sequence: CASLGTNTGELFF. The CDR3 DNA reads TGTGCCAGTCTCGGCACTAACACCGGGGAGCTGTTTTTT. The variable domain in full, with the rest retrieved from reference TRBV28 and TRBJ2-2, is DVKVTQSSRYLVKRTGEKVFLECVQDMDHENMFWYRQDPGLGLRLIYFSYDVKMKEKGDIPEGYSVSREKKERFSLILESASTNQTSMYLCASLGTNTGELFFGEGSRLTVL.

This chain uses TRBV29-1 with TRBJ2-1; TRBD2 agrees at 12 bases. CDR3 size: 16 residues. Germline values: CDR1 SQVTM, CDR2 ANQGSEA. V shed 5 bases, J shed 8 bases, and the junction held 13 bases outside the gene matches. CDR3 region: CSVPDRASGRAYEQFF. Here the CDR3 DNA reads TGCAGCGTTCCAGATCGGGCTAGCGGGAGGGCCTATGAGCAGTTCTTC.

The chain carries TRBV7-2 and TRBJ2-3; the match to TRBD2 covers 13 bases. The length of the CDR3 is 18 residues. Germline CDR1 reads SGHTA; CDR2 reads FQGNSA. After removal of 0 bases from V and 0 bases from J, the junction contained 3 bases not matched to a gene. CDR3 sequence reads: CASSLALLAGGSTDTQYF. Written as DNA, the CDR3 is TGTGCCAGCAGCTTAGCGTTACTAGCGGGGGGGAGCACAGATACGCAGTATTTT.

This clonotype has a handful of counts. The rearrangement links TRBV11-2 to TRBJ2-7; D possibly uses TRBD1 or TRBD2 (5 bases each). From germline, CDR1 is SGHAT and CDR2 FQNNGV. V was clipped by 4 bases and J by 7 bases, with 20 bases between them. There are 15 residues in the CDR3. CDR3 region: CASSSWSWGPTEQYF. In DNA form, the CDR3 reads TGTGCCAGCAGCTCCTGGTCGTGGGGACCAACTGAGCAGTACTTC.

This clonotype was observed a few times. The V call is TRBV10-3, the J call TRBJ2-7; 15 nucleotides line up with TRBD2. J was trimmed by 5 bases and V by 3 bases; bases with no gene match: 5. There are 16 residues in the CDR3. Germline V gene lookup returns CDR1 ENHRY and CDR2 SYGVKD. The CDR3 DNA reads as TGTGCCATCAGTGAACGCGGGACTAGCGGGAGGAACGAGCAGTACTTC. Translation: CAISERGTSGRNEQYF.

This clonotype showed up just a few times. V is TRBV4-1 and J is TRBJ1-6, with 7 bases lining up with TRBD1. The CDR3 extends over 18 amino acids. Per the germline V gene, CDR1 is MGHRA and CDR2 is YSYEKL. Trimming took 0 bases from V and 3 from J; bases not matched to a gene: 8. CDR3 region: CASSQEGRAGGYNSPLHF. The CDR3 nucleotides are TGCGCCAGCAGCCAAGAGGGTCGGGCAGGGGGCTATAATTCACCCCTCCACTTT.

The chain recombines TRBV11-2 with TRBJ1-5; 9 bases line up with TRBD1. CDR1 is SGHAT, CDR2 FQNNGV, per germline. CDR3 size: 16 residues. The trim removed 4 bases at V and 1 base at J, leaving 5 bases unmatched. This chain's CDR3 is CASSSTQGASNQPQHF. CDR3 bases: TGTGCCAGCAGCTCAACACAGGGGGCGAGCAATCAGCCCCAGCATTTT.

The chain couples TRBV24-1 to TRBJ2-1; possibly TRBD1 for D (6 bases). The CDR3 runs 14 residues. Germline loops: CDR1 KGHDR, CDR2 SFDVKD. Trimming took off 4 bases at V and 6 bases at J, with 12 bases between the two ends. CDR3 loop: CATSDPTGSNEQFF. In DNA, the CDR3 is TGTGCCACCAGTGACCCAACAGGGTCCAATGAGCAGTTCTTC.

The CDR3, as DNA: TGTGCCAGCAGTCGGGGGGACGCTAGCACAGATACGCAGTATTTT. It codes for CASSRGDASTDTQYF. V is TRBV27 and J is TRBJ2-3; 7 bases fit TRBD2. The CDR3 sequence is 15 residues long. CDR1 MNHEY and CDR2 SMNVEV come from the germline V gene (reference sequence). V lost 5 bases and J lost 0; bases outside the gene matches: 5.

This clonotype appeared many times. The rearrangement links TRBV7-8 to TRBJ2-1, with D unclear. Germline V lookup: CDR1 SGHVS, CDR2 FQNEAQ. The CDR3 totals 16 residues. Trimming removed 5 bases at V and 0 bases at J, with 14 bases between. The DNA for the CDR3 is TGTGCCAGCAGCCCTAGTCAGATCAGCTCCTACAATGAGCAGTTCTTC. Its translation is CASSPSQISSYNEQFF.

This chain joins TRBV4-2 and TRBJ2-3; D remains ambiguous. The CDR3 contains 14 residues. The germline V gene has CDR1 LGHNA and CDR2 YNFKEQ. Trimming stripped 0 bases from V and 3 bases from J, with 7 bases between. The CDR3 DNA follows: TGTGCCAGCAGCCAAGAACACGGAACAGATACGCAGTATTTT. Protein: CASSQEHGTDTQYF.

The J gene is TRBJ2-3, the V gene TRBV15; no clear D gene. The V gene's germline CDR1 is LNHNV and CDR2 YYDKDF (reference sequence). This CDR3 is built from 18 residues. V lost 1 base, J lost 1 base, and 18 bases lay in between. The CDR3 reads CATSRALPTGRGTDTQYF. CDR3 nucleotide sequence: TGTGCCACCAGCAGAGCTCTTCCGACGGGCCGCGGCACAGATACGCAGTATTTT.

The chain links TRBV3-1 to TRBJ2-2; the D gene is possibly TRBD2 (7 bases). The CDR3 has 18 residues. CDR1 and CDR2 from the germline V gene are LGHDT and YNNKEL (reference sequence). Trimming removed 4 bases from V and 4 bases from J, with 22 bases in between. CDR3 nucleotide sequence: TGTGCCAGCAGCCCGTTGGCCTCCGGGGGGCAGATCACCGGGGAGCTGTTTTTT. It is translated as CASSPLASGGQITGELFF.

This clonotype was seen a handful of times. This chain links TRBV29-1 with TRBJ2-7; no firm D call. The germline V and J ends were trimmed by 4 bases and 0 bases, with 10 bases remaining between them. This CDR3 is 13 amino acids long. Per the germline V gene, CDR1 is SQVTM and CDR2 is ANQGSEA. The CDR3 DNA is TGCAGCGTTGTGGCCACCGCCTCCTACGAGCAGTACTTC. It yields the protein CSVVATASYEQYF.

This sequence joins TRBV7-6 and TRBJ2-3; D possibly matches TRBD1 or TRBD2 (6 bases each). Germline loops: CDR1 SGHVS, CDR2 FNYEAQ. V was clipped by 5 bases and J by 0 bases, with 18 bases between them. This CDR3 contains 17 residues. The CDR3 region is CASSARRGVGSTDTQYF. Written as DNA, the CDR3 is TGTGCCAGCAGCGCCCGTAGGGGGGTTGGAAGCACAGATACGCAGTATTTT.

The chain joins TRBV3-1 to TRBJ1-1; D ambiguous. CDR3 length: 12 amino acids. The V end lost 6 bases, the J end lost 4 bases, and 9 bases lay between the germline ends. The V gene's germline CDR1 is LGHDT and CDR2 YNNKEL (reference sequence). The CDR3 sequence is CASRAAGTEAFF. The CDR3 DNA is TGTGCCAGCAGGGCGGCGGGCACTGAAGCTTTCTTT.

A few counts support this clonotype. The CDR3 loop is CASSLEGYTGTGELFF. The CDR3 DNA sequence: TGTGCCAGCAGTTTAGAAGGTTACACCGGCACCGGGGAGCTGTTTTTT. The chain is built from TRBV12-3 or TRBV12-4 and TRBJ2-2, with D hard to call. The CDR3 consists of 16 residues. The V end was cut by 1 base, the J end by 4 bases, with 13 bases between.

Only a few counts were recorded for this clonotype. The chain combines TRBV6-5 with TRBJ2-2; 8 bases align to TRBD2. The CDR3 is made up of 16 amino acids. The junction had 8 bases not matched to a gene; V was cut back by 2 bases and J by 6 bases. CDR1 MNHEY and CDR2 SVGAGI come from the germline V gene. The chain's CDR3 is CASSYLLGLASGELFF. As DNA, the CDR3 is TGTGCCAGCAGTTACCTATTAGGACTAGCATCCGGGGAGCTGTTTTTT.

This clonotype was seen only a few times. The chain has TRBV20-1 and TRBJ2-7; D is possibly TRBD1 (6 bases). With 6 bases removed from V and 3 bases from J, the gap between germline ends came to 15 bases. Germline V CDR1 and CDR2: DFQATT, SNEGSKA (reference sequence). The CDR3 covers 13 residues. The CDR3 here is CSAQTGPIYEQYF. In DNA form, the CDR3 reads TGCAGTGCGCAGACAGGCCCCATCTACGAGCAGTACTTC.